Presented here are 10 T cell receptor beta chains from one specimen sequenced in a study of T cell changes during pregnancy in multiple sclerosis. The assay was immunoSEQ multiplex PCR, and TCRdb's table has in-frame clones only and misses some. The table shows roughly 48,000 clones, with 88% occurring only once. Sequenced here: CD4+ T cells from peripheral blood mononuclear cells, sampled in the second trimester of pregnancy. The receptors stem from a female donor with multiple sclerosis, enrolled in a pregnancy study.

The V gene is TRBV7-7, the J gene TRBJ2-5, with TRBD1 as a possible D gene (6 bases). Germline V gives CDR1 SSHAT, CDR2 FNYEAQ (reference sequence). The ends were cut back, 1 base at V and 2 bases at J, with 11 bases in the middle. The CDR3 contains 15 residues. As DNA, the CDR3 is TGTGCCAGCAGCTTAGTGGGGGCCATACAAGAGACCCAGTACTTC. Encoded protein: CASSLVGAIQETQYF.

This chain connects TRBV5-1 to TRBJ1-3, with D possibly TRBD1 on 5 matching bases. V lost 3 bases to trimming and J lost 3 bases, with 10 bases between them. The germline CDR1 and CDR2 sequences are SGHRS and YFSETQ. The CDR3 extends over 14 amino acids. Here the CDR3 reads CASSSSGYGNTIYF. The CDR3 DNA sequence: TGCGCCAGCAGCTCCTCAGGGTATGGAAACACCATATATTTT.

The chain is built from TRBV7-2 and TRBJ1-4; D ambiguous. With 1 base removed from V and 0 bases from J, the gap between germline ends came to 12 bases. The CDR3 is 17 amino acids. Germline loops: CDR1 SGHTA, CDR2 FQGNSA. Written as DNA, the CDR3 is TGTGCCAGCAGCTTAGTTTCACTCGGTGCAACTAATGAAAAACTGTTTTTT. Translated: CASSLVSLGATNEKLFF.

J is TRBJ2-3 and V is TRBV4-3; 7 positions match TRBD2. Germline lookup yields CDR1 LGHNA and CDR2 YSLEER. The CDR3 has 16 amino acids. V gave up 0 bases and J gave up 4 bases; unmatched junction bases: 7. CDR3 in amino acids: CASSQDPGGEADTQYF. The CDR3 region has the DNA TGCGCCAGCAGCCAAGATCCGGGGGGAGAGGCAGATACGCAGTATTTT.

The V and J genes are TRBV23-1 and TRBJ1-5, with 7 bases that match TRBD1. TRBV23-1 carries the ORF label, with uncertain function. The CDR3 has 16 residues. V trimming: 8 bases; J trimming: 4 bases; junction bases outside the gene matches: 14. In DNA form, the CDR3 reads TGCGCCAGCGTGACCCGACAGGGCCGGAAGAATCAGCCCCAGCATTTT. This codes for CASVTRQGRKNQPQHF.

This clone was seen only a few times. The chain is built from TRBV9 and TRBJ2-5, with 7 bases that match TRBD2. CDR1 is SGDLS, CDR2 YYNGEE, per germline. This CDR3 region has 16 residues. The V segment lost 0 bases and the J segment 5 bases; nucleotides outside the gene matches: 10. CDR3 nucleotides: TGTGCCAGCAGCGTAGGAGGATCCCGGGAGGAGGAGACCCAGTACTTC. Translation: CASSVGGSREEETQYF. The whole variable domain, remainder taken from reference TRBV9 and TRBJ2-5, is DSGVTQTPKHLITATGQRVTLRCSPRSGDLSVYWYQQSLDQGLQFLIQYYNGEERAKGNILERFSAQQFPDLHSELNLSSLELGDSALYFCASSVGGSREEETQYFGPGTRLLVL.

The chain combines TRBV5-1 with TRBJ2-7; D perhaps matches TRBD1 (5 bases). The V end lost 8 bases, the J end lost 3 bases, and 21 bases lay between the germline ends. Germline V lookup: CDR1 SGHRS, CDR2 YFSETQ. The CDR3 consists of 15 residues. The CDR3 region is CASTGSQAPGYEQYF. CDR3 DNA sequence: TGCGCCAGTACGGGCTCACAGGCGCCAGGCTACGAGCAGTACTTC.

The gene calls are TRBV11-2 and TRBJ2-7, with TRBD1 identical over 9 bases. Germline CDR1 and CDR2: SGHAT and FQNNGV. With 5 bases clipped from V and 4 bases from J, the junction kept 3 bases outside the gene matches. The CDR3 sequence is 13 residues long. CDR3 in amino acids: CASSRDRVYEQYF. The CDR3 nucleotides are TGTGCCAGCAGCCGGGACAGGGTTTACGAGCAGTACTTC.

This clone was detected only a few times. The V and J genes are TRBV27 and TRBJ2-7; TRBD2 aligns across 11 bases. This CDR3 is built from 13 residues. The germline V gene encodes CDR1 MNHEY and CDR2 SMNVEV (reference sequence). V lost 4 bases, J lost 5 bases, and 1 base stayed unmatched. The CDR3 nucleotides are TGTGCCAGCAGTTCGACTAGCGGGAACGAGCAGTACTTC. Translated: CASSSTSGNEQYF.

The CDR3 coding sequence is TGTGCCAGCGGGCTAGCGGGAAGCACAGATACGCAGTATTTT. This codes for CASGLAGSTDTQYF. This chain joins TRBV6-5 and TRBJ2-3, with 9 nucleotides matching TRBD2. The CDR3 is 14 amino acids. The germline CDR1 and CDR2 sequences are MNHEY and SVGAGI. V shed 8 bases, J shed 0 bases, and the junction held 3 bases outside the gene matches.